This T cell receptor (beta chain) comes out of a study of blood T cell repertoires in COVID-19 (dated by TCRdb to the early 2020s). For the wider study: Samples covering the acute and convalescent phases of COVID-19 were provided by collaborators in the United States, Italy and Spain. The material from the prospective study consisted of cDNA or gDNA derived from T cells, B-cell-depleted T cells, or PBMCs. Deeply sampled blood TCRbeta repertoires from subjects exposed to, actively infected with, or recovered from COVID-19 were included in the dataset. A freely available public database, intended as a resource for researchers studying the immune response to SARS-CoV-2, is where the repertoires were released. Samples came from the ongoing ImmuneRACE study (first 160 participants) plus 1,254 subjects from 6 global collaborators. Nearly every sample came with metadata listing a de-identified subject ID, COVID-19 status, age in years and sex. Where available, HLA class I and class II types were obtained from metadata supplied by the sample provider rather than from assay-based typing.

Points the paper makes about the study in general: The amount of clinical and demographic metadata varied by source and participant and was provided uncurated.

On this clone: No cognate antigen has been identified for it. No qualities accompany the bases; no much larger clone lies one base away.

Collaborating institutions collected whole blood in K2EDTA tubes following their own protocols. For TCRbeta analysis, collaborators shipped samples as frozen whole blood, isolated PBMCs, or DNA extracted from either of those sample types. TCRbeta CDR3 regions were amplified from genomic DNA by means of the immunoSEQ Assay, a bias-controlled multiplex PCR. Turning to the authors' computational methods: The number of nucleated cells in each sample was estimated from the amplification of reference gene primers within the assay. Sequence reads were collapsed and filtered to measure the absolute abundance of every unique TCRbeta CDR3 rearrangement. For each sample, productive Simpson clonality was calculated as the square root of Simpson's diversity index across productive rearrangements. The immuneACCESS repertoire file appears here via TCRdb, limited to in-frame rearrangements. These files lack a portion of the clones; in checked studies, under half of the deficit traces to unresolved V genes, and the cause of the others is not known. D and trimming were read from the DNA, whereas the V and J calls and clone size are those reported in that table. The sample records tens of thousands of clones, around 80% of which are singletons. The top ten clones comprise 5.3% of the sample.

V lost 3 bases and J lost 4 bases; the stretch between them is 9 bases long. Inclusive of the bounding cysteine and phenylalanine, the CDR3 is 14 residues long. Only the CDR3 DNA is retained, 42 bases long and in frame from the first base. CDR1 and CDR2, per the germline V gene, are KGHSH and LQKENI. This clonotype was sampled from a man in his forties or fifties with active COVID-19. Sequencing used peripheral blood. The chain is assembled from TRBV18 and TRBJ1-4, and TRBD1 may be the D gene, going by 6 matching bases. The CDR3 protein: CASSPDSDNEKLFF. The nucleotides are TGTGCCAGCTCACCGGACAGTGATAATGAAAAACTGTTTTTT.